One TCR beta chain is described in this entry. Its matching antigen is unknown. This record comes from a study of T cell responses to AZD1222 COVID-19 vaccine. Investigators merged groups given second doses at roughly 4 or roughly 12 weeks. Generated by immunoSEQ multiplex PCR, the TCRdb table keeps only in-frame clones and is missing some. The sample holds roughly 140,000 clones, more than 75% seen once. The CDR3 has 14 residues. J was trimmed by 8 bases and V by 3 bases; bases with no gene match: 7. In germline, CDR1 is MDHEN, CDR2 SYDVKM. General study points: Repertoires were sampled only after the peak T cell response. At 160-218 and 743-854, vaccine-associated CD4 TCRs were dominant, and they spanned spike. At baseline, just five to seven AZD1222 recipients tested seropositive.

Sample: peripheral blood, taken 28 days after the second AZD1222 dose. The rearrangement links TRBV28 to TRBJ1-5; 7 nucleotides agree with TRBD1. The origin of this receptor is an adult who received the AZD1222 COVID-19 vaccine. CDR3 region: CASSFRAGTEPQHF. Written as DNA, the CDR3 is TGTGCCAGCAGTTTCCGCGCAGGGACAGAGCCCCAGCATTTT.